This TCR beta chain was identified during a study of blood T cells in healthy people across ages. Study-level points and caveats: Estimates of diversity drawn from one million T cells were considered underestimates.

The draw of peripheral blood yielded around 9.6 milliliters from each donor. The CDR3 has 15 amino acids. J gave up 5 bases and V 5 bases, and 7 bases lay outside the gene matches. CDR1 is SGHTA and CDR2 is FQGNSA in the germline V gene. Points on this clonotype: Its antigen is unknown.

Then a second PCR, running about 6 to 12 cycles, was carried out with a sample-barcoded 5' primer and a J-beta primer mix. Each single sample gave us at least 2.5 million CDR3-containing paired-end reads. One entry per CDR3 protein results from TCRdb running MiXCR on the 5' RACE reads. The sample lists about 800,000 distinct CDR3 sequences, roughly 25% seen once, with approximately 3.7% in the top ten. This sample was also put to use in a study of T cells of mothers and their children.

The sequence was collected from a boy between 10 and 17 years old in good health. The rearrangement links TRBV7-2 to TRBJ2-3; 10 bases match TRBD1. Sequencing used blood. CDR3 in DNA: TGTGCCAGCAGCCCCGACAGGGGGCGGGTAGATACGCAGTATTTT. Translation gives CASSPDRGRVDTQYF.